The next 21 T cell receptor beta chains were all read from a single sample in a study of immune evolution from preneoplasia to lung adenocarcinoma. Measured with immunoSEQ multiplex PCR; TCRdb has only the in-frame clones, and not every one. The sample shows 4,500 to 5,000 clones, about four fifths of them seen only once. The sequenced sample consisted of FFPE adjacent normal lung tissue. The receptor set was obtained from an older donor with lung adenocarcinoma.

This clone has only one observation. This chain connects TRBV10-2 to TRBJ2-5; 7 nucleotides agree with TRBD1. Germline V gene sequence: CDR1 WSHSY, CDR2 SAAADI. The V and J ends lost 6 bases and 1 base, in that order; junction bases with no gene match: 8. The CDR3 spans 15 residues. DNA of the CDR3: TGCGCCAGCAGCCCCGGGACAGCCCCCCAAGAGACCCAGTACTTC. This sequence encodes CASSPGTAPQETQYF.

The V and J genes are TRBV4-3 and TRBJ1-4, with no clear D. This CDR3 contains 16 residues. Germline CDR1 and CDR2: LGHNA and YSLEER. Between the trimmed V and J ends, which lost 0 bases and 5 bases, there was a span of 13 bases. The CDR3 nucleotides read TGCGCCAGCAGCCAAGAAGTGGAGACCCGGAATGAAAAACTGTTTTTT. The encoded protein is CASSQEVETRNEKLFF.

The gene calls are TRBV9 and TRBJ2-7; TRBD1 agrees at 7 bases. This CDR3 comprises 14 residues. Germline V gives CDR1 SGDLS, CDR2 YYNGEE. Germline trimming cut 0 bases from V and 3 bases from J; bases unmatched to any gene: 3. The CDR3 is CASSVEGAGYEQYF. DNA for the CDR3: TGTGCCAGCAGCGTAGAGGGGGCAGGCTACGAGCAGTACTTC.

This clone was seen more than once but under ten times. The gene calls are TRBV11-2 and TRBJ2-5; tentatively, D is TRBD1 (5 bases). The CDR3 runs to 14 residues. Germline-derived CDR1 and CDR2 are SGHAT and FQNNGV. The ends were cut back, 5 bases at V and 1 base at J, with 11 bases in the middle. The CDR3 loop is CASSPRTGQETQYF. In DNA form, the CDR3 reads TGTGCCAGCAGCCCCCGCACAGGCCAAGAGACCCAGTACTTC.

This sequence joins TRBV7-2 and TRBJ1-2, with 7 positions matching TRBD1. Germline CDR1 SGHTA, CDR2 FQGNSA. With V trimmed by 5 bases and J by 3 bases, 3 bases remained unmatched. This CDR3 contains 13 residues. The CDR3 spells CASSPQGHYGYTF. The CDR3 nucleotides are TGTGCCAGCAGCCCACAGGGGCACTATGGCTACACCTTC. Variable domain in full (rest from reference TRBV7-2 and TRBJ1-2): GAGVSQSPSNKVTEKGKDVELRCDPISGHTALYWYRQSLGQGLEFLIYFQGNSAPDKSGLPSDRFSAERTGGSVSTLTIQRTQQEDSAVYLCASSPQGHYGYTFGSGTRLTVV.

This clone was picked up one time. The chain combines TRBV29-1 with TRBJ1-1; D remains unclear. CDR3 length: 11 residues. Deletions cut 3 bases from V and 5 bases from J, with 7 bases between. Germline lookup yields CDR1 SQVTM and CDR2 ANQGSEA. The CDR3 loop is CSVDTGTEAFF. CDR3 in DNA: TGCAGCGTTGATACGGGAACTGAAGCTTTCTTT.

The CDR3 sequence is CSVVVGLAREQFF. The CDR3, as DNA: TGCAGCGTTGTGGTAGGACTGGCGCGTGAGCAGTTCTTC. This sequence joins TRBV29-1 and TRBJ2-1; a weak D match, TRBD2 (5 bases). CDR1 is SQVTM, CDR2 ANQGSEA, per germline. This CDR3 spans 13 amino acids. Trimming cost V 4 bases and J 9 bases, with 16 bases left between them.

The genes are TRBV5-5 and TRBJ1-4; D is ambiguous. The CDR3 contains 18 residues. Germline V gene data show CDR1 as SGHKS and CDR2 as YYEKEE (reference sequence). Trimming pared 3 bases from V and 6 bases from J, leaving 24 bases between. The CDR3 is CASSSIPVRPLPHEKLFF. For the CDR3, the DNA is TGTGCCAGCAGCTCGATTCCTGTCCGCCCCTTACCCCATGAAAAACTGTTTTTT.

J is TRBJ2-3 and V is TRBV5-4, with 7 bases that match TRBD2. The J segment lost 6 bases and the V segment lost 4 bases, leaving 8 bases of the junction unmatched. The length of the CDR3 is 14 residues. CDR1 is SGHNT and CDR2 is YYREEE in the germline V gene (reference sequence). The CDR3 loop reads CASSPRREVDTQYF. The CDR3 nucleotides are TGTGCCAGCAGCCCCCGACGGGAGGTGGATACGCAGTATTTT. The variable domain in full, completed from reference TRBV5-4 and TRBJ2-3, reads ETGVTQSPTHLIKTRGQQVTLRCSSQSGHNTVSWYQQALGQGPQFIFQYYREEENGRGNFPPRFSGLQFPNYSSELNVNALELDDSALYLCASSPRREVDTQYFGPGTRLTVL.

This clone was counted a few times. The V gene is TRBV27, the J gene TRBJ2-7; D is perhaps TRBD2 (5 bases). The germline CDR1 and CDR2 sequences are MNHEY and SMNVEV (reference sequence). V lost 5 bases and J lost 0, with 17 bases in between. This CDR3 has 16 residues. The CDR3 coding sequence is TGTGCCAGCAGTAGATCTCCGGGGTTTGTCTCCTACGAGCAGTACTTC. This codes for CASSRSPGFVSYEQYF.

This clone came up once. This chain connects TRBV7-9 to TRBJ2-7; D not resolved. V lost 5 bases, J lost 4 bases, and 12 bases lay in between. This CDR3 comprises 13 residues. Germline CDR1 is SEHNR and CDR2 is FQNEAQ (reference sequence). CDR3 sequence reads: CASSTSTAYEQYF. The CDR3 DNA reads TGTGCCAGCAGCACATCTACAGCGTACGAGCAGTACTTC.

The rearrangement links TRBV5-1 to TRBJ1-2, with TRBD1 as a possible D gene (5 bases). There are 15 residues in the CDR3. V was clipped by 2 bases and J by 0 bases, with 11 bases between them. Germline values: CDR1 SGHRS, CDR2 YFSETQ. In DNA, the CDR3 is TGCGCCAGCAGCTTAGCAGGGTCCCCTAACTATGGCTACACCTTC. Protein product: CASSLAGSPNYGYTF.

CDR3 bases: TGTGCCAGCACTCTGATAAGCGGCTCCTCCTACGAGCAGTACTTC. Protein: CASTLISGSSYEQYF. This chain uses TRBV6-1 with TRBJ2-7, with a weak D call TRBD2 (5 bases). Trimming pared 7 bases from V and 0 bases from J, leaving 16 bases between. Germline CDR1 is MNHNS and CDR2 is SASEGT. The length of the CDR3 is 15 residues.

The gene calls are TRBV13 and TRBJ2-6; D uncertain. Germline V CDR1 and CDR2: PRHDT, FYEKMQ (reference sequence). V dropped 5 bases and J dropped 0 bases, with 17 bases sitting between them. This CDR3 comprises 18 residues. CDR3 DNA: TGTGCCAGCAGCCCTGGCCAGTTGGAGTACTCTGGGGCCAACGTCCTGACTTTC. Its protein is CASSPGQLEYSGANVLTF.

This clone was picked up a small number of times. V and J are TRBV4-3 and TRBJ1-4; D is perhaps TRBD1 (5 bases). The CDR3 runs to 15 residues. Trimming shortened V by 1 base and J by 3 bases, and 9 bases separated the two germline ends. Germline CDR1 and CDR2: LGHNA and YSLEER. The CDR3 protein is CASSQVGGSNEKLFF. The CDR3 DNA sequence: TGCGCCAGCAGCCAAGTCGGGGGGTCTAATGAAAAACTGTTTTTT.

The V and J genes are TRBV20-1 and TRBJ2-7, with 9 bases fitting TRBD1. The CDR3 loop spans 11 amino acids. V lost 8 bases and J lost 3; bases outside the gene matches: 2. Germline CDR1 DFQATT, CDR2 SNEGSKA (reference sequence). CDR3 sequence reads: CSTGQGYEQYF. Written as DNA, the CDR3 is TGCAGTACGGGACAGGGCTACGAGCAGTACTTC.

The gene calls are TRBV28 and TRBJ1-1; 8 bases agree with TRBD1. CDR3 size: 16 residues. V dropped 6 bases and J dropped 0; count of bases not matched to a gene: 9. The germline CDR1 and CDR2 sequences are MDHEN and SYDVKM. The CDR3 is CASRTETGAMNTEAFF. The CDR3 DNA follows: TGTGCCAGCAGAACCGAGACAGGGGCCATGAACACTGAAGCTTTCTTT.

This rearrangement joins TRBV28 to TRBJ1-2; D is unclear. The V end lost 3 bases, the J end lost 5 bases, and 10 bases lay between the germline ends. Germline V lookup: CDR1 MDHEN, CDR2 SYDVKM. The CDR3 extends over 13 amino acids. The CDR3 loop reads CASSLRSRYGYTF. The CDR3 DNA reads as TGTGCCAGCAGTTTGCGCTCTCGTTATGGCTACACCTTC.

The chain is built from TRBV7-2 and TRBJ2-3, with no clear D. V lost 6 bases, J lost 10 bases, and 14 bases lay in between. This CDR3 is built from 12 residues. Germline CDR1 reads SGHTA; CDR2 reads FQGNSA. The chain's CDR3 is CASRSEVPPQYF. CDR3 bases: TGTGCCAGCAGAAGCGAGGTACCGCCGCAGTATTTT.

The rearrangement uses TRBV7-2 and TRBJ1-1, with a tentative D call TRBD1 (5 bases). The CDR3 extends over 17 amino acids. Germline loops: CDR1 SGHTA, CDR2 FQGNSA. Deletions cut 2 bases from V and 0 bases from J, with 16 bases between. The CDR3, as DNA: TGTGCCAGCAGCTTACTCCCCCCAGGGTCTCTGAACACTGAAGCTTTCTTT. It encodes CASSLLPPGSLNTEAFF. The full variable domain, in which reference TRBV7-2 and TRBJ1-1 provide the parts outside the CDR3, is GAGVSQSPSNKVTEKGKDVELRCDPISGHTALYWYRQSLGQGLEFLIYFQGNSAPDKSGLPSDRFSAERTGGSVSTLTIQRTQQEDSAVYLCASSLLPPGSLNTEAFFGQGTRLTVV.

The chain recombines TRBV7-9 with TRBJ2-7, with no clear D. The CDR3 sequence is 11 residues long. The germline gives CDR1 SEHNR, CDR2 FQNEAQ (reference sequence). Trimming stripped 8 bases from V and 6 bases from J, with 11 bases between. The CDR3 loop reads CASRVEGEQYF. The CDR3 DNA reads TGTGCCAGCCGGGTTGAAGGCGAGCAGTACTTC.